Shown below are 10 T cell receptor beta chains from a single sample sequenced in a study of T cells in Graves' hyperthyroidism and ophthalmopathy. The source material, RNA transcripts, was used to amplify TCR beta CDR3 regions. TCR CDR3 regions were first amplified by RT-PCR with HTBI primers. One entry per CDR3 protein results from TCRdb running MiXCR on the multiplex PCR reads. The profile shows a few hundred thousand distinct CDR3 sequences, 11% to 15% of them singletons. Sequencing was performed on blood. These receptors all stem from a woman between 40 and 55 years old with Graves' hyperthyroidism.

This clonotype occurred many times. The chain recombines TRBV3-1 with TRBJ1-4, with a tentative D call TRBD1 (6 bases). Germline loops: CDR1 LGHDT, CDR2 YNNKEL (reference sequence). The ends were cut back, 5 bases at V and 6 bases at J, with 13 bases in the middle. This CDR3 has 14 amino acids. The CDR3 sequence: CASSSRDNYEKLFF. The CDR3 coding sequence is TGTGCCAGCAGCTCCCGGGACAACTATGAAAAACTGTTTTTT.

In this sample, this clonotype turned up many times. The chain links TRBV11-2 to TRBJ2-1, with 16 bases matching TRBD2. The germline CDR1 and CDR2 sequences are SGHAT and FQNNGV. The CDR3 has 18 amino acids. Trimming removed 4 bases from V and 2 bases from J; junction bases left unmatched: 5. The CDR3: CASSSGLAGGGAYNEQFF. DNA for the CDR3: TGTGCCAGCAGCTCGGGACTAGCGGGAGGGGGCGCCTACAATGAGCAGTTCTTC.

This clonotype was recorded at least ten times. J is TRBJ1-6 and V is TRBV2; 8 bases agree with TRBD1. CDR1 SNHLY and CDR2 FYNNEI come from the germline V gene. The V segment lost 6 bases and the J segment 7 bases; nucleotides outside the gene matches: 2. This CDR3 region has 13 residues. CDR3 residues: CASSRTGNSPLHF. The CDR3 nucleotides are TGTGCCAGCAGCAGGACAGGGAATTCACCCCTCCACTTT.

This clonotype was recorded many times. The chain couples TRBV27 to TRBJ1-1; D gene uncertain. CDR3 length equals 15 residues. Between the trimmed V and J ends, which lost 0 bases and 1 base, there was a span of 9 bases. Germline CDR1 reads MNHEY; CDR2 reads SMNVEV (reference sequence). The CDR3 DNA sequence: TGTGCCAGCAGTTTATCGGAGATAACGAACACTGAAGCTTTCTTT. As protein: CASSLSEITNTEAFF.

In its sample, this clonotype was seen a few times. The gene calls are TRBV7-3 and TRBJ2-2; D not resolved. There are 16 residues in the CDR3. Trimming took 1 base from V and 3 from J, leaving 12 bases between them. Germline V gives CDR1 SGHTA, CDR2 FQGTGA. CDR3 in DNA: TGTGCCAGCAGCTTAATCTCCGGGTTGCACACCGGGGAGCTGTTTTTT. This sequence encodes CASSLISGLHTGELFF.

This clonotype was seen only a few times. The V call is TRBV4-1, the J call TRBJ2-1, with D possibly matching TRBD2 (7 bases). The V and J ends lost 1 base and 6 bases respectively, with 10 bases between them. This CDR3 is built from 14 residues. Germline assignment: CDR1 MGHRA and CDR2 YSYEKL. CDR3 in amino acids: CASSQGGGGNEQFF. The CDR3 region has the DNA TGCGCCAGCAGCCAAGGCGGGGGCGGCAATGAGCAGTTCTTC.

In the case of this clonotype: The final CDR3 position lacks the conserved phenylalanine or tryptophan, pointing to a likely read error. The chain uses TRBV3-1 and TRBJ2-1; 7 nucleotides line up with TRBD2. CDR3 length equals 15 residues. Per germline, CDR1 LGHDT and CDR2 YNNKEL (reference sequence). V lost 8 bases, J lost 2 bases, and 9 bases stayed unmatched. The CDR3 reads CASDSAGLTYNEQFL. The CDR3 bases are TGTGCCAGCGATTCAGCGGGACTCACCTACAATGAGCAGTTCCTC.

DNA of the CDR3: TGTGCCAGCAGCGATACTAGCGGGGAAAGGTATTTT. Protein sequence: CASSDTSGERYF. The V and J genes are TRBV7-9 and TRBJ2-3, with TRBD2 matching 10 bases. Germline CDR1 is SEHNR and CDR2 is FQNEAQ (reference sequence). Losses at the gene ends were 5 bases for V and 14 bases for J; bases not matched to a gene: 7. The CDR3 sequence is 12 residues long.

This clonotype was picked up many times. The chain uses TRBV28 and TRBJ1-2; D remains ambiguous. The CDR3 has 15 amino acids. Trimming took 5 bases from V and 1 from J, leaving 14 bases between them. The germline CDR1 and CDR2 sequences are MDHEN and SYDVKM. The CDR3 nucleotides read TGTGCCAGCAGTGGGGATAGGGCGCTTAACTATGGCTACACCTTC. It yields the protein CASSGDRALNYGYTF.

This clonotype was counted a few times. The chain carries TRBV29-1 and TRBJ1-1; possibly TRBD1 for D (5 bases). Trimming took 5 bases from V and 1 from J, leaving 11 bases between them. CDR1 and CDR2 from the germline V gene are SQVTM and ANQGSEA. The CDR3 is made up of 13 amino acids. DNA for the CDR3: TGCAGCGTTTTAGGACACCAGAACACTGAAGCTTTCTTT. Its translation is CSVLGHQNTEAFF.